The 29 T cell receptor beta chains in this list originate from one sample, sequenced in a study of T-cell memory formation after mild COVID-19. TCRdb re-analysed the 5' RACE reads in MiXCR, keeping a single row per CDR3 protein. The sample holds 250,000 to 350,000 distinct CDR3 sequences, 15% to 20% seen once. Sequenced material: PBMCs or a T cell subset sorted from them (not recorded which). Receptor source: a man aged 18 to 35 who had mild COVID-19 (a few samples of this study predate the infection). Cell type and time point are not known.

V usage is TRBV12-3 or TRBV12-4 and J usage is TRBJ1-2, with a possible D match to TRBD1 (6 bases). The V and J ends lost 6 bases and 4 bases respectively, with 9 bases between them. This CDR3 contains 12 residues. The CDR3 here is CASSGQIYGYTF. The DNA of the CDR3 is TGTGCCAGCAGCGGACAGATCTATGGCTACACCTTC.

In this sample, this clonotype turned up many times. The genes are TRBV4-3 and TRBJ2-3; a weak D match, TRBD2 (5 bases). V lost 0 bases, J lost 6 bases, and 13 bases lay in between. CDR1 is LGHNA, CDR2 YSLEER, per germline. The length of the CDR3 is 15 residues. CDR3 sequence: CASSQDERAGDTQYF. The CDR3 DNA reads TGCGCCAGCAGCCAAGACGAGAGGGCCGGGGATACGCAGTATTTT.

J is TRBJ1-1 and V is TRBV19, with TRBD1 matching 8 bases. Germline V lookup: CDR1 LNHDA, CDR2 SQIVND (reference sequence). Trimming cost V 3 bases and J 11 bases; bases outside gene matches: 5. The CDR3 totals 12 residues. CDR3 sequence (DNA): TGTGCCAGTAGTATCGGCAGGGGGCCTGCTTTCTTT. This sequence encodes CASSIGRGPAFF.

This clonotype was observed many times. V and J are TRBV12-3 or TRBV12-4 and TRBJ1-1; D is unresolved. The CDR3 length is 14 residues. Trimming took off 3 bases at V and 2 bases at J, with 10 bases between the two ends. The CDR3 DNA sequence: TGTGCCAGCAGTTTCGGAACAGTAAACACTGAAGCTTTCTTT. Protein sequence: CASSFGTVNTEAFF.

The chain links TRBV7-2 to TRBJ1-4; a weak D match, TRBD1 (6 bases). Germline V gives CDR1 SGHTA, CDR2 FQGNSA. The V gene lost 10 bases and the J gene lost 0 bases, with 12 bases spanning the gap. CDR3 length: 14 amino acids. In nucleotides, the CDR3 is TGTGCCACCAAACAGGGATCAACTAATGAAAAACTGTTTTTT. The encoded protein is CATKQGSTNEKLFF.

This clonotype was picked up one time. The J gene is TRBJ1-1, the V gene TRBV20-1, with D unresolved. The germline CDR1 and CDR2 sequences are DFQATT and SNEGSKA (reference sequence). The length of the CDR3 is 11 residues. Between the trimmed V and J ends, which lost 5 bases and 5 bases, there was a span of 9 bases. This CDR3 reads CSAGVGTEAFF. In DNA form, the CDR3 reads TGCAGTGCTGGGGTGGGAACTGAAGCTTTCTTT.

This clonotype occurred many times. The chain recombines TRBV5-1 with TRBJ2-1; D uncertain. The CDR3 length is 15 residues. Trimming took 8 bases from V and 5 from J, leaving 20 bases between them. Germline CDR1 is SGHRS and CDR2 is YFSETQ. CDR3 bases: TGCGCCAGTAGTGCGGCCGTCCTCACAAACAATGAGCAGTTCTTC. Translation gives CASSAAVLTNNEQFF.

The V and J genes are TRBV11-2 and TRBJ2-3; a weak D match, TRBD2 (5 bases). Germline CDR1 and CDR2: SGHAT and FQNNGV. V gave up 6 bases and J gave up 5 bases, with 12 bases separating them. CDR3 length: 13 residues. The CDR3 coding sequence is TGTGCCAGCAGGCCTTCGGGGAGAGATACGCAGTATTTT. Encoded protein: CASRPSGRDTQYF.

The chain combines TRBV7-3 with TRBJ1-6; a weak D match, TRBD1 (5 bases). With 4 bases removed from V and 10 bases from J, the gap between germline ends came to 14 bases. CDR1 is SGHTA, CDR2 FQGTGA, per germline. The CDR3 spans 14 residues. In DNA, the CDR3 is TGTGCCAGCAGCTCCTCCTGGGGGGAATCACCCCTCCACTTT. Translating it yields CASSSSWGESPLHF.

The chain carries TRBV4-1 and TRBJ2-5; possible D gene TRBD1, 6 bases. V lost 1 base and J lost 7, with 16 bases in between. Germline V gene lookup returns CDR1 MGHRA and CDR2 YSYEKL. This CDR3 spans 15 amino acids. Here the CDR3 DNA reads TGCGCCAGCAGCCAAGTGGGGGCGGCAAGAGTGACCCAGTACTTC. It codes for CASSQVGAARVTQYF.

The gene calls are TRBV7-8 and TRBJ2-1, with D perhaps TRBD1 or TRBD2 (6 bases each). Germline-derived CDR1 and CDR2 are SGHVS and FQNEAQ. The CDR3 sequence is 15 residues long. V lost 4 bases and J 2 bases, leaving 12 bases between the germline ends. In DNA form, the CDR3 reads TGTGCCAGCAGCTCCGGCGGGACACCCTACAATGAGCAGTTCTTC. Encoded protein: CASSSGGTPYNEQFF.

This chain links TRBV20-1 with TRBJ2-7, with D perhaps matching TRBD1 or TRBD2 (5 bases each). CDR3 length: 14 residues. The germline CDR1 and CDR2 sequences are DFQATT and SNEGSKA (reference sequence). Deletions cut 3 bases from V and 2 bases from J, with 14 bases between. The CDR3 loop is CSARGERATYEQYF. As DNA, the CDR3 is TGCAGTGCTAGGGGGGAGAGGGCGACCTACGAGCAGTACTTC.

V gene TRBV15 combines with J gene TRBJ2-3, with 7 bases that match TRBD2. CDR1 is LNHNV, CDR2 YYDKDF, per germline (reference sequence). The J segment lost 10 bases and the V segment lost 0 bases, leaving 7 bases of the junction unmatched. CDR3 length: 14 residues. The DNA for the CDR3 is TGTGCCACCAGCAGAGATCTTGCGGCGGGGGCGCAGTATTTT. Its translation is CATSRDLAAGAQYF.

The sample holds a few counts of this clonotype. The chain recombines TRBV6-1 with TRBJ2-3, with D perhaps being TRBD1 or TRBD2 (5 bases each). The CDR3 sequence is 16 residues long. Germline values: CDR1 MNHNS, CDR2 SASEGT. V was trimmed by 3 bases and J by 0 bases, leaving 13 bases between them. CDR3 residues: CASSDADGASTDTQYF. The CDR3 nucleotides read TGTGCCAGCAGTGATGCGGACGGGGCGAGCACAGATACGCAGTATTTT.

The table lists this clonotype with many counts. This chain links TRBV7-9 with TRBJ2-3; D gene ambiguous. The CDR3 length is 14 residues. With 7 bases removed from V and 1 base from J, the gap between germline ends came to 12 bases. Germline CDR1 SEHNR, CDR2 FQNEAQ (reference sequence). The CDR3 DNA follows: TGTGCCAGCAACGACGGAGTCCGCACAGATACGCAGTATTTT. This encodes CASNDGVRTDTQYF.

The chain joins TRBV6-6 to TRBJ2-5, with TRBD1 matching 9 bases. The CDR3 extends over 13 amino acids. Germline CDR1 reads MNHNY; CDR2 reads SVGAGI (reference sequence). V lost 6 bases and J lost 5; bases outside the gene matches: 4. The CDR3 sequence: CASRTGGGETQYF. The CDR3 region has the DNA TGTGCCAGCAGAACAGGGGGCGGTGAGACCCAGTACTTC.

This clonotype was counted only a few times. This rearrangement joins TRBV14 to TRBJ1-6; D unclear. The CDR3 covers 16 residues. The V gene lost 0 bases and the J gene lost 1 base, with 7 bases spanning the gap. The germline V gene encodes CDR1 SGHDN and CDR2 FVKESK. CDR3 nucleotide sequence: TGTGCCAGCAGCCAAGAGAGCCCGTCCTATAATTCACCCCTCCACTTT. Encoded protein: CASSQESPSYNSPLHF.

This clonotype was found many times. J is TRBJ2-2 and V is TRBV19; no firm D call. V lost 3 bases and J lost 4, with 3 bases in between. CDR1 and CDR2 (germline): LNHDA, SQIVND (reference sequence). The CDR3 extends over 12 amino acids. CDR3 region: CASSISTGELFF. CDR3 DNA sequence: TGTGCCAGTAGTATCTCCACCGGGGAGCTGTTTTTT.

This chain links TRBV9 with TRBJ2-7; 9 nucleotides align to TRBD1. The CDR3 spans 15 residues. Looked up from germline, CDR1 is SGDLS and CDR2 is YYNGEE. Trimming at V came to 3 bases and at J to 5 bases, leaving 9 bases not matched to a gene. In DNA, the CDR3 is TGTGCCAGCAGCGCGACAGGGACAGGGATTGACGAGCAGTACTTC. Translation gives CASSATGTGIDEQYF.

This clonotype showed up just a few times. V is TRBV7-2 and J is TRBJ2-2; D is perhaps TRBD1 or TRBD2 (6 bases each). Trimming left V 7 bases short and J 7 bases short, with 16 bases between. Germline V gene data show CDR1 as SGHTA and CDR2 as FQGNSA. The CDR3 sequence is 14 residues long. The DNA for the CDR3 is TGTGCCAGCATCCTGGGGGGCCGGTACGGGGAGCTGTTTTTT. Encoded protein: CASILGGRYGELFF.

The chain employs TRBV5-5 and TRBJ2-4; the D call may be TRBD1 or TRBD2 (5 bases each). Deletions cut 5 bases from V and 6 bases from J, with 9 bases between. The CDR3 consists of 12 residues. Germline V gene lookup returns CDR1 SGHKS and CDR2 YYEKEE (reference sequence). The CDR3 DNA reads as TGTGCCAGCAGTCGGGACGTAAACATTCAGTACTTC. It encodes CASSRDVNIQYF. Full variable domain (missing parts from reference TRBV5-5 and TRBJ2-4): DAGVTQSPTHLIKTRGQQVTLRCSPISGHKSVSWYQQVLGQGPQFIFQYYEKEERGRGNFPDRFSARQFPNYSSELNVNALLLGDSALYLCASSRDVNIQYFGAGTRLSVL.

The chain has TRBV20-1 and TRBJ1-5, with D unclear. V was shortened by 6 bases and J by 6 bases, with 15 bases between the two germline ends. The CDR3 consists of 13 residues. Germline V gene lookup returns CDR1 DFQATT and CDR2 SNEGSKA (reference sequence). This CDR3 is CSAPPQPGQPQHF. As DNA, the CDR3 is TGCAGTGCCCCTCCACAACCAGGTCAGCCCCAGCATTTT.

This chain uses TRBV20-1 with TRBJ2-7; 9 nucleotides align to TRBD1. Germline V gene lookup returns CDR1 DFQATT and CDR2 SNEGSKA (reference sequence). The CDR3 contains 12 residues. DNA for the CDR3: TGCTCGACAGGGGGGTACTCCTACGAGCAGTACTTC. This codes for CSTGGYSYEQYF.

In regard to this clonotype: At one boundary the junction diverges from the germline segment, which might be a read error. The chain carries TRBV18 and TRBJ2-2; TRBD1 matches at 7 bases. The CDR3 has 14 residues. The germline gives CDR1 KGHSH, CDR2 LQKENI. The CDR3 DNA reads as TGTGCCAGCTCGCCACAGGGGAGAAACGGGGAGCTGTTTTTT. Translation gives CASSPQGRNGELFF.

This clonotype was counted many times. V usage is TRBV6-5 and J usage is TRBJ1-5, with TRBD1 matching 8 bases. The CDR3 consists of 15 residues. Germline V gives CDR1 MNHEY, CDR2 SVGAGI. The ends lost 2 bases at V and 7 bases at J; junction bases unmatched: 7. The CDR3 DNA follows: TGTGCCAGCAGTTACAGGGGGACAGGTGGGCAGCCCCAGCATTTT. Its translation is CASSYRGTGGQPQHF.

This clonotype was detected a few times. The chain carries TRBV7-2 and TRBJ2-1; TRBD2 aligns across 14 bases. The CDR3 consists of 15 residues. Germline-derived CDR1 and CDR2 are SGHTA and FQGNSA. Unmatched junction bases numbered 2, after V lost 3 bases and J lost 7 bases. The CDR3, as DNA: TGTGCCAGCAGCTTCTGGACTAGCGGGGGGAATGAGCAGTTCTTC. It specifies CASSFWTSGGNEQFF. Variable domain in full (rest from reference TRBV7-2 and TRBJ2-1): GAGVSQSPSNKVTEKGKDVELRCDPISGHTALYWYRQSLGQGLEFLIYFQGNSAPDKSGLPSDRFSAERTGGSVSTLTIQRTQQEDSAVYLCASSFWTSGGNEQFFGPGTRLTVL.

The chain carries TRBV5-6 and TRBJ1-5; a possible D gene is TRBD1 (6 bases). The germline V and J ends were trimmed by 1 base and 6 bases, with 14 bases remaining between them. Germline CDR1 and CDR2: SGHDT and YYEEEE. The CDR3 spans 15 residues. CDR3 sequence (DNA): TGTGCCAGCAGCTTGTCGGGGGCCCCAGGTCAGCCCCAGCATTTT. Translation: CASSLSGAPGQPQHF.

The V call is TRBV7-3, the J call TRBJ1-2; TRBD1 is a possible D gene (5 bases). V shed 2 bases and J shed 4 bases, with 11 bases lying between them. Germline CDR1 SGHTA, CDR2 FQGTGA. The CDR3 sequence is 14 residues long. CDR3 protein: CASSLAAGGYGYTF. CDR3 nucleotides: TGTGCCAGCAGCTTAGCTGCGGGGGGCTATGGCTACACCTTC. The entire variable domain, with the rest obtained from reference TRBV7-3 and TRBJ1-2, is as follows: GAGVSQTPSNKVTEKGKYVELRCDPISGHTALYWYRQSLGQGPEFLIYFQGTGAADDSGLPNDRFFAVRPEGSVSTLKIQRTERGDSAVYLCASSLAAGGYGYTFGSGTRLTVV.

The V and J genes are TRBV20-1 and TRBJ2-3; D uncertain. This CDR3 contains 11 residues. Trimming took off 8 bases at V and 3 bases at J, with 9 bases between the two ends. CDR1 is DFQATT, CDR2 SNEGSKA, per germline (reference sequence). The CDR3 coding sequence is TGCAGTTGCCGGCCGACAGATACGCAGTATTTT. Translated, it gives CSCRPTDTQYF.